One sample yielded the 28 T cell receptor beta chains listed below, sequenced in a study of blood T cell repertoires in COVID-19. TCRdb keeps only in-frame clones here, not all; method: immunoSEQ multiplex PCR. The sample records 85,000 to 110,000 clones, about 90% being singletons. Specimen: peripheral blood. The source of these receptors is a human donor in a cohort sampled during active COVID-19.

CDR3 amino acids: CASSIGTAFSGNTIYF. The CDR3 DNA follows: TGTGCCAGTAGTATAGGGACAGCATTCTCTGGAAACACCATATATTTT. The chain couples TRBV19 to TRBJ1-3; a weak D match, TRBD1 (6 bases). V was clipped by 1 base and J by 0 bases, with 10 bases between them. The CDR3 is 16 amino acids. The V gene's germline CDR1 is LNHDA and CDR2 SQIVND (reference sequence).

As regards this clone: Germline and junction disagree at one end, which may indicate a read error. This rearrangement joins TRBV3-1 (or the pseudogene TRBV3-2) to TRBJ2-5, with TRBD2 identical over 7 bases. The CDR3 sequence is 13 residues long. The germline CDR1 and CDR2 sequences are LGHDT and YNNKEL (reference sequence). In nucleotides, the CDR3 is TGTGCCAGCAGGCAAGCGGGGCAAGAGACCCAGTACTTC. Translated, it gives CASRQAGQETQYF.

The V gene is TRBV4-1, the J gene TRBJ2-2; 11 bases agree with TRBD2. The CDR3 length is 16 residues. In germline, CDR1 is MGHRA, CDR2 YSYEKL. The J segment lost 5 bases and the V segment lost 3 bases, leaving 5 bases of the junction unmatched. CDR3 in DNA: TGCGCCAGCAGCCAGACCCTAGCGGGAGGAACCGGGGAGCTGTTTTTT. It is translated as CASSQTLAGGTGELFF.

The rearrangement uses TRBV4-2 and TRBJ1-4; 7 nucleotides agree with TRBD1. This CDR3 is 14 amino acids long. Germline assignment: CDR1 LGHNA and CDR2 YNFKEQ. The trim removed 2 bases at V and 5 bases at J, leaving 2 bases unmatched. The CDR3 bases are TGTGCCAGCAGCCAACCGACAGGGAATGAAAAACTGTTTTTT. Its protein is CASSQPTGNEKLFF.

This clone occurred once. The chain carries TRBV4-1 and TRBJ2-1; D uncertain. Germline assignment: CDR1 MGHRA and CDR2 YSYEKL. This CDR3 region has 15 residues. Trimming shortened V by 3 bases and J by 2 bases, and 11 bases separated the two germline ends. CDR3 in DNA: TGCGCCAGCAGCCAGGCTAGTAACCCCTACAATGAGCAGTTCTTC. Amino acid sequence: CASSQASNPYNEQFF.

The CDR3: CASSLGRAEAKLAKNIQYF. DNA of the CDR3: TGTGCCAGCAGCTTGGGGAGGGCAGAAGCTAAACTAGCCAAAAACATTCAGTACTTC. The genes are TRBV5-5 and TRBJ2-4; tentatively, D is TRBD2 (6 bases). Germline lookup yields CDR1 SGHKS and CDR2 YYEKEE (reference sequence). Trimming cost V 0 bases and J 0 bases, with 19 bases left between them. This CDR3 contains 19 residues.

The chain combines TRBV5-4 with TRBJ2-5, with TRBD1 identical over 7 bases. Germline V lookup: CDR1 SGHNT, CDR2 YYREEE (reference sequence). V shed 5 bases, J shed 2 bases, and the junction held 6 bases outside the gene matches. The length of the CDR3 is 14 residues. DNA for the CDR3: TGTGCCAGCAGTTCCATGGGACAGCAAGAGACCCAGTACTTC. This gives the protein CASSSMGQQETQYF.

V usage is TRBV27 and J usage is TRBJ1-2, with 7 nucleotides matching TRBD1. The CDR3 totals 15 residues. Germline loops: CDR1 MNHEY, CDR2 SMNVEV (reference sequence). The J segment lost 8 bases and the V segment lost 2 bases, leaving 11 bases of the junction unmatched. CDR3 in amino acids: CASSLTGQPSWGYTF. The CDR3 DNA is TGTGCCAGCAGTTTAACGGGACAGCCCTCCTGGGGCTACACCTTC.

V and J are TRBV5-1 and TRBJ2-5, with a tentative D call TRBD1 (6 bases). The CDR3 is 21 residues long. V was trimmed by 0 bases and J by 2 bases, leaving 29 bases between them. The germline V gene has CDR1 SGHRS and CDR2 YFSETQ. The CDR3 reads CASSLEGLRWGPSQSQETQYF. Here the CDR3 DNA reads TGCGCCAGCAGCTTGGAAGGGTTGCGGTGGGGGCCATCCCAGTCACAAGAGACCCAGTACTTC.

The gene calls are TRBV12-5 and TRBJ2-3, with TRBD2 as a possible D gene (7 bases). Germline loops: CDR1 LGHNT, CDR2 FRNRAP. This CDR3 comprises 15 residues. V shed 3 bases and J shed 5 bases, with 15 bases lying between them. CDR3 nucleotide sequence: TGTGCTAGTGGTTTTGGTGGGGGGGCTGAAGATACGCAGTATTTT. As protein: CASGFGGGAEDTQYF. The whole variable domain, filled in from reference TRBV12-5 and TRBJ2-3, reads DARVTQTPRHKVTEMGQEVTMRCQPILGHNTVFWYRQTMMQGLELLAYFRNRAPLDDSGMPKDRFSAEMPDATLATLKIQPSEPRDSAVYFCASGFGGGAEDTQYFGPGTRLTVL.

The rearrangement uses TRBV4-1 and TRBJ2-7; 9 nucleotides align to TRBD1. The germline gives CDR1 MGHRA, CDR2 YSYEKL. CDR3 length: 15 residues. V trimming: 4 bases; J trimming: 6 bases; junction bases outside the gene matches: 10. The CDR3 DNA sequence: TGCGCCAGCAGCCTCACAGGACAGGGGACGGCCGAGCAGTACTTC. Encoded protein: CASSLTGQGTAEQYF.

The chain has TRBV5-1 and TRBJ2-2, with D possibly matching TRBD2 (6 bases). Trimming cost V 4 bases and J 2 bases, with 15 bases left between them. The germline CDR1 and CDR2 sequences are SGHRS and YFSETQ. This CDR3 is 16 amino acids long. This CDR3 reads CASSPGGAVNTGELFF. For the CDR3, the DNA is TGCGCCAGCAGCCCCGGGGGAGCAGTCAACACCGGGGAGCTGTTTTTT. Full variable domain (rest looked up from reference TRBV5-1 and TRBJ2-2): KAGVTQTPRYLIKTRGQQVTLSCSPISGHRSVSWYQQTPGQGLQFLFEYFSETQRNKGNFPGRFSGRQFSNSRSEMNVSTLELGDSALYLCASSPGGAVNTGELFFGEGSRLTVL.

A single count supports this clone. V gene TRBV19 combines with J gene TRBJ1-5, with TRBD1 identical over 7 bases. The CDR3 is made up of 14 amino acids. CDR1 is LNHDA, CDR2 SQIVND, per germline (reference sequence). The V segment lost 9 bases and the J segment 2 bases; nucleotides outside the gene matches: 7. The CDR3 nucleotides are TGTGCCAGCGCCCCCACAGGGGGCAATCAGCCCCAGCATTTT. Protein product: CASAPTGGNQPQHF. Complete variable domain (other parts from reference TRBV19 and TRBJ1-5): DGGITQSPKYLFRKEGQNVTLSCEQNLNHDAMYWYRQDPGQGLRLIYYSQIVNDFQKGDIAEGYSVSREKKESFPLTVTSAQKNPTAFYLCASAPTGGNQPQHFGDGTRLSIL.

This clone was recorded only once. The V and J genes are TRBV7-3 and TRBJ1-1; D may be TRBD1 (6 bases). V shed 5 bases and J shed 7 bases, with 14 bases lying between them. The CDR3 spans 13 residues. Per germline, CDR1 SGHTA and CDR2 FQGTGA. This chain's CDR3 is CASSPASTGEAFF. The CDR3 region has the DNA TGTGCCAGCAGCCCAGCCTCGACAGGTGAAGCTTTCTTT.

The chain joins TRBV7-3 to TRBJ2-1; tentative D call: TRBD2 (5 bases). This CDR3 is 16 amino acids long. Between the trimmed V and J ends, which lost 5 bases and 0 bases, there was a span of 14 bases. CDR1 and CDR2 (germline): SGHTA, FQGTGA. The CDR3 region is CASSTDGRASYNEQFF. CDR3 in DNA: TGTGCCAGCAGCACGGACGGGCGGGCCTCCTACAATGAGCAGTTCTTC.

The CDR3 nucleotides are TGTGCCACCAGCAGAACCCCCCGGGACAGCTCCTACGAGCAGTACTTC. This codes for CATSRTPRDSSYEQYF. The chain carries TRBV15 and TRBJ2-7; 7 bases line up with TRBD1. From germline, CDR1 is LNHNV and CDR2 YYDKDF (reference sequence). This CDR3 comprises 16 residues. Trimming at V came to 2 bases and at J to 0 bases, leaving 7 bases not matched to a gene. The complete variable domain, with remaining parts taken from reference TRBV15 and TRBJ2-7, reads DAMVIQNPRYQVTQFGKPVTLSCSQTLNHNVMYWYQQKSSQAPKLLFHYYDKDFNNEADTPDNFQSRRPNTSFCFLDIRSPGLGDTAMYLCATSRTPRDSSYEQYFGPGTRLTVT.

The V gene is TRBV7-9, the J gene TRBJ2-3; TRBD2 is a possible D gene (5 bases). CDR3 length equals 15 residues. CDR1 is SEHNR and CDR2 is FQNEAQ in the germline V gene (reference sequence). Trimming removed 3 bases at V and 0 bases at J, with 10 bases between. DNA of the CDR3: TGTGCCAGCAGCTTCCGGGGTTCTAGCACAGATACGCAGTATTTT. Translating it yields CASSFRGSSTDTQYF.

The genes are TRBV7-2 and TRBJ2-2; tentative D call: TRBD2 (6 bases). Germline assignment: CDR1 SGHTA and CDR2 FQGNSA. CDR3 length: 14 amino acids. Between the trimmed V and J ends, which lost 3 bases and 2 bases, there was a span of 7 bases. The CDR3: CASSFTSNTGELFF. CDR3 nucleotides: TGTGCCAGCAGCTTCACTAGCAACACCGGGGAGCTGTTTTTT.

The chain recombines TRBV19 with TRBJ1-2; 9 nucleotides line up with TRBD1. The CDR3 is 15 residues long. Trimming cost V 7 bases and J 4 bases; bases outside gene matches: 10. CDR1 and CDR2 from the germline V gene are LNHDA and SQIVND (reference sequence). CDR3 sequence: CASTPTGGAGYGYTF. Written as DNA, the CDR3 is TGTGCCAGTACTCCGACAGGGGGAGCAGGCTATGGCTACACCTTC.

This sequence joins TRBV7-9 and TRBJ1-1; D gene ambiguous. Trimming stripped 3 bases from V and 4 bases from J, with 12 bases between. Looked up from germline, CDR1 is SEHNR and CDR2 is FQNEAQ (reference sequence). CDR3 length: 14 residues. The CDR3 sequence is CASSLEGGATEAFF. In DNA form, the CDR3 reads TGTGCCAGCAGCTTGGAGGGCGGAGCCACTGAAGCTTTCTTT.

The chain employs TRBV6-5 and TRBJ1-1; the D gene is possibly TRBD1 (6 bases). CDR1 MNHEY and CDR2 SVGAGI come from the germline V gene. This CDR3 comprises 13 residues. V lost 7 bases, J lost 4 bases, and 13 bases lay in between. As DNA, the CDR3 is TGTGCCAGCAATAGAAGGGGGGGCACTGAAGCTTTCTTT. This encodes CASNRRGGTEAFF.

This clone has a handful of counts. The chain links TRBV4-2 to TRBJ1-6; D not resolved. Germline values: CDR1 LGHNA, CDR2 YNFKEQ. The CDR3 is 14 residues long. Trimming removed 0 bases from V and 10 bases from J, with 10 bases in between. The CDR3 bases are TGTGCCAGCAGCCAAGAAATCAGAGGGTCACCCCTCCACTTT. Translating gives CASSQEIRGSPLHF.

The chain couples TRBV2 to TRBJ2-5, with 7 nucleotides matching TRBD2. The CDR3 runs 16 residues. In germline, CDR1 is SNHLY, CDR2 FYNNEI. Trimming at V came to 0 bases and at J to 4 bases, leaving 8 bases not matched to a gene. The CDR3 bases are TGTGCCAGCAGTGAAGCGTGGGGAGGGGCGGGAGAGACCCAGTACTTC. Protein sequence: CASSEAWGGAGETQYF.

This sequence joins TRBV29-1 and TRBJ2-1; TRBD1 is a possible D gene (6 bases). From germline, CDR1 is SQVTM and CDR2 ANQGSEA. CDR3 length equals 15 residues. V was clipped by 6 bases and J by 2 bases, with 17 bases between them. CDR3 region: CSVAPGTTPYNEQFF. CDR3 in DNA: TGCAGCGTAGCACCCGGGACAACCCCCTACAATGAGCAGTTCTTC.

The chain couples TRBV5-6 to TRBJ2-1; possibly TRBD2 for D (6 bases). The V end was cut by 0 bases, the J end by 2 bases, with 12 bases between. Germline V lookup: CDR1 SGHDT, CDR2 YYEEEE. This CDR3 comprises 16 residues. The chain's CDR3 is CASSLVAGITYNEQFF. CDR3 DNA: TGTGCCAGCAGCTTGGTTGCGGGGATCACCTACAATGAGCAGTTCTTC.

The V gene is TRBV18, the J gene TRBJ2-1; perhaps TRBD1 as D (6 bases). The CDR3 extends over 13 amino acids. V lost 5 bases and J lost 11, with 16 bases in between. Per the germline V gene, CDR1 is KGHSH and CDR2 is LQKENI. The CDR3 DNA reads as TGTGCCAGCTCAACAACGTCAGGGGTCAAGCAGTTCTTC. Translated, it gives CASSTTSGVKQFF.

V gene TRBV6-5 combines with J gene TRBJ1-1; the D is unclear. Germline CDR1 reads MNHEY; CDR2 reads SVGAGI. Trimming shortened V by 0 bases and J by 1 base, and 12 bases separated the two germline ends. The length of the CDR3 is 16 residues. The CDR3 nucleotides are TGTGCCAGCAGTTACTCGGTCGGGGAACAGAACACTGAAGCTTTCTTT. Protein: CASSYSVGEQNTEAFF.

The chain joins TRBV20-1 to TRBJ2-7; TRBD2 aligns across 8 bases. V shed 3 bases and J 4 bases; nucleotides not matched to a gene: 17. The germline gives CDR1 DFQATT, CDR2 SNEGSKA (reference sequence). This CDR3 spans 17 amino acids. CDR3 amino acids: CSASVLPTSGDRYEQYF. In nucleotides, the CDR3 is TGCAGTGCTAGTGTGCTCCCCACTAGCGGAGACAGGTACGAGCAGTACTTC.